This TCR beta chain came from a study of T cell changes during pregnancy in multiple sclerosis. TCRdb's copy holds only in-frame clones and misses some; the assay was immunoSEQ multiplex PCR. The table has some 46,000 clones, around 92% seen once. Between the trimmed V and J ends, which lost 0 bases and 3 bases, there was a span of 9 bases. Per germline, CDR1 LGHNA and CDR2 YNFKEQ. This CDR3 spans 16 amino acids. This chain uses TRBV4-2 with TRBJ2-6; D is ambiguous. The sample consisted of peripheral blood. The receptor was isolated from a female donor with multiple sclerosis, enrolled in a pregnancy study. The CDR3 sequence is CASSQEVGVGANVLTF. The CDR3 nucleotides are TGTGCCAGCAGCCAAGAAGTAGGAGTTGGGGCCAACGTCCTGACTTTC.